This T cell receptor beta chain was found in a study of identical twins. The study's findings and limits: It was out-of-frame TCR alpha sharing in monozygotic twins that models underestimated. For zero-insertion analyses, partial confounding could come from invariant MAIT and iNKT cells.

The table lists this clonotype with many counts. Its cognate antigen is unknown. Template switching (which added a universal primer site) was used, and cDNA carried unique molecular identifiers. TCRdb used MiXCR to reprocess the 5' RACE reads, holding one entry per CDR3 protein. This sample has around 220,000 distinct CDR3 sequences, with around an eighth found just once. Germline V lookup: CDR1 LGHDT, CDR2 YNNKEL (reference sequence). V dropped 1 base and J dropped 4 bases, with 10 bases sitting between them. This CDR3 comprises 14 residues. This chain connects TRBV3-1 to TRBJ1-2; D gene uncertain. The sequenced material came from memory (CD45RO+) T cells sorted from blood. The origin of this receptor is a woman between 18 and 29 years old in good health. CDR3 residues: CASSQADGIYGYTF. In DNA form, the CDR3 reads TGTGCCAGCAGCCAAGCGGACGGTATCTATGGCTACACCTTC.